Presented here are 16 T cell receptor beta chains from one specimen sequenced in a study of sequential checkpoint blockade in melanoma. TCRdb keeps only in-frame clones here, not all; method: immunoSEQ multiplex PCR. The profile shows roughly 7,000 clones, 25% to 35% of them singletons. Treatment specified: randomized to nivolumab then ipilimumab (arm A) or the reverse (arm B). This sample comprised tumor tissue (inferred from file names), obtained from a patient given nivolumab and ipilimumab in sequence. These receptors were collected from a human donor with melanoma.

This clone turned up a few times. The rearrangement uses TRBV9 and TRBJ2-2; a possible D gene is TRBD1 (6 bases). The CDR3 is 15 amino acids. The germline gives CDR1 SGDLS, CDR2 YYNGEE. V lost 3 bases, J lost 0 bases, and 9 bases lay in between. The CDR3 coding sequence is TGTGCCAGCAGCGGACAGGTGGCGAACACCGGGGAGCTGTTTTTT. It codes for CASSGQVANTGELFF.

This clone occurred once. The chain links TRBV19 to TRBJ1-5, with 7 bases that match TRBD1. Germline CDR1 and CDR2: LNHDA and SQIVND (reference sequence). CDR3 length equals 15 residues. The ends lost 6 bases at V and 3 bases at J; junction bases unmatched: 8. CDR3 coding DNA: TGTGCCAGTAGCGATAAGGGACAGCCCAATCAGCCCCAGCATTTT. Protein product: CASSDKGQPNQPQHF.

CDR3: CAWSGLVYEQYF. The CDR3 region has the DNA TGTGCCTGGAGTGGACTGGTTTACGAGCAGTACTTC. J is TRBJ2-7 and V is TRBV30; no firm D call. With 1 base removed from V and 4 bases from J, the gap between germline ends came to 8 bases. Germline V gene sequence: CDR1 GTSNPN, CDR2 SVGIG (reference sequence). This CDR3 region has 12 residues.

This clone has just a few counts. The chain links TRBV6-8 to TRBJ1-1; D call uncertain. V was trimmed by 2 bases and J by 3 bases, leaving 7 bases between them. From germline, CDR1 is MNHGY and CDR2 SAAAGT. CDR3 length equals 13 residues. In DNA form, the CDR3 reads TGTGCCAGCAGTTACGGACTTCACACTGAAGCTTTCTTT. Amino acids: CASSYGLHTEAFF.

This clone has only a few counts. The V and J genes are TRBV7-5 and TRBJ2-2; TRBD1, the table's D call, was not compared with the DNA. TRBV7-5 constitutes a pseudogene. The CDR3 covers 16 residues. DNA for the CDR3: TGTGCCAGCAGCTCGGACAGGGGGCGAGTAGCCGGGGAGCTGTTTTTT. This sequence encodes CASSSDRGRVAGELFF.

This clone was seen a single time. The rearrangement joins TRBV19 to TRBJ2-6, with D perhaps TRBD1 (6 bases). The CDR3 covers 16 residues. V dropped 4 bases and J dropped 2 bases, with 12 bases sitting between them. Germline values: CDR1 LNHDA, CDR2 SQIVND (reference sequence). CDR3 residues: CASSNLDRTGANVLTF. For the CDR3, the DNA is TGTGCCAGTAGTAACCTCGACAGGACTGGGGCCAACGTCCTGACTTTC.

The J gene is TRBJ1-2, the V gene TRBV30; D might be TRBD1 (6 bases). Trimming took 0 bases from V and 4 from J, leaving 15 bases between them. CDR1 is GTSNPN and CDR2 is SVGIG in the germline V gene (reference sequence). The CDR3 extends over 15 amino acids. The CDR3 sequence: CAWSVRGQTFYGYTF. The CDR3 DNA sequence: TGTGCCTGGAGTGTACGGGGGCAGACCTTCTATGGCTACACCTTC.

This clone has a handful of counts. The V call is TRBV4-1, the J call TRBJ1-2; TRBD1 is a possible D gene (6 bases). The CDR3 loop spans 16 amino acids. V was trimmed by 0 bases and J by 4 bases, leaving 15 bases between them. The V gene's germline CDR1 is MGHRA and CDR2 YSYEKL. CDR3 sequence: CASSQDSGATLYGYTF. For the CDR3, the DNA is TGCGCCAGCAGCCAAGATTCAGGGGCGACCCTCTATGGCTACACCTTC.

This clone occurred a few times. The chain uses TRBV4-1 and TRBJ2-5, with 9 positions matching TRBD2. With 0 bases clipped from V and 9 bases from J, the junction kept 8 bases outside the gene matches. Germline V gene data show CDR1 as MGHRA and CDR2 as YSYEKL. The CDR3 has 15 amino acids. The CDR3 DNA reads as TGCGCCAGCAGCCAAGAGGGCCGAAGCGGGAGGCCCCAGTACTTC. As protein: CASSQEGRSGRPQYF.

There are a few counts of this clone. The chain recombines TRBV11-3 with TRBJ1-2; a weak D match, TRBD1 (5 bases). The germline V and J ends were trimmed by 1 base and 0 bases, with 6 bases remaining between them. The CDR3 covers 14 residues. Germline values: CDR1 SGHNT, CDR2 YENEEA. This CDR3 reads CASSLGTTNYGYTF. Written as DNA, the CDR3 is TGTGCCAGCAGCTTAGGGACAACTAACTATGGCTACACCTTC.

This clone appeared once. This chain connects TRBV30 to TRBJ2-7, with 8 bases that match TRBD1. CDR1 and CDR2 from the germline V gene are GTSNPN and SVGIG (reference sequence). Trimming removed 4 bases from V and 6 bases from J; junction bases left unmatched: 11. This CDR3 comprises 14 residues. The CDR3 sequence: CAWTSGQGASEQYF. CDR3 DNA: TGTGCCTGGACGTCCGGGCAGGGGGCGAGCGAGCAGTACTTC. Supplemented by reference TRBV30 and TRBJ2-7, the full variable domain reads SQTIHQWPATLVQPVGSPLSLECTVEGTSNPNLYWYRQAAGRGLQLLFYSVGIGQISSEVPQNLSASRPQDRQFILSSKKLLLSDSGFYLCAWTSGQGASEQYFGPGTRLTVT.

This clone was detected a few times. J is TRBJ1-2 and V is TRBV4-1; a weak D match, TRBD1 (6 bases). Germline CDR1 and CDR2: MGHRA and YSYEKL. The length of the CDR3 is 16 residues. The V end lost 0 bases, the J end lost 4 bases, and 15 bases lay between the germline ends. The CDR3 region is CASSQDSPGAGYGYTF. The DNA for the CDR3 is TGCGCCAGCAGCCAAGATAGCCCAGGGGCCGGCTATGGCTACACCTTC.

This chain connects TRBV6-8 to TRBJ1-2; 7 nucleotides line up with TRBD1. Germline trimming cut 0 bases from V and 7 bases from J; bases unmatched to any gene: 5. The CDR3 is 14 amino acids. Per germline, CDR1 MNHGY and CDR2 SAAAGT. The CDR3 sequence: CASSYSGGAGGYTF. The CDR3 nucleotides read TGTGCCAGCAGTTACTCAGGGGGCGCCGGTGGCTACACCTTC.

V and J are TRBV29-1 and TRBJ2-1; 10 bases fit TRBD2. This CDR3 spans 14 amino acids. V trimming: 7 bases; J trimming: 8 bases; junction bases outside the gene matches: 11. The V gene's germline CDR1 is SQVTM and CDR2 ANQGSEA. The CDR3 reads CSARGPSGGDEQFF. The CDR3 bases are TGCAGCGCCCGCGGGCCTAGCGGGGGAGATGAGCAGTTCTTC.

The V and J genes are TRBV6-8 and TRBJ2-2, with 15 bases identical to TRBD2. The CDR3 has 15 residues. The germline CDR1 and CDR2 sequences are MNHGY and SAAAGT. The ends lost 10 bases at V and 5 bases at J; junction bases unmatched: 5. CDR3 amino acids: CAMGLAGGGTGELFF. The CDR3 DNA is TGTGCCATGGGACTAGCGGGAGGCGGGACCGGGGAGCTGTTTTTT.

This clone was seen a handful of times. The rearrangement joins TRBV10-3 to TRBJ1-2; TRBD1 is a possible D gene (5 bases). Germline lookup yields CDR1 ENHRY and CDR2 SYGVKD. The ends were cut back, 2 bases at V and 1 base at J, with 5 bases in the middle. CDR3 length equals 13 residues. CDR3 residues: CAISEDSNYGYTF. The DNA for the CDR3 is TGTGCCATCAGTGAGGACAGTAACTATGGCTACACCTTC.